This TCR beta chain stems from a study of T-cell reconstitution after alpha-beta-depleted transplantation in children. V lost 7 bases to trimming and J lost 3 bases, with 9 bases between them. Germline CDR1 reads MGHDK; CDR2 reads SYGVNS. The CDR3 spans 12 residues. During its preparation, the TCRbeta library received unique molecular identifiers. TCRdb re-analysed the PCR reads in MiXCR, keeping a single row per CDR3 protein. The table has around 400,000 distinct CDR3 sequences, roughly 22% seen once. The table lists this clonotype with many counts. The sample was PBMCs from the stem cell graft donor, taken from the stem cell graft. The receptor was isolated from a human donor who donated a stem cell graft to a child with acute myeloid leukemia. J is TRBJ1-1 and V is TRBV25-1; D gene uncertain. CDR3 loop: CASKVSHTEAFF. As DNA, the CDR3 is TGTGCCAGCAAGGTCAGCCACACTGAAGCTTTCTTT.